What follows describes a single T cell receptor beta chain. Antigen specificity is unknown. These data belong to a study of cytomegalovirus exposure and HLA in healthy donors. The study's findings and limits: Most TCR sequences proved rare, with some public TCRs found in many donors. Accounts indicate the classifier identified cytomegalovirus status with strong specificity and sensitivity.

The assay was immunoSEQ multiplex PCR, and TCRdb's table has in-frame clones only and misses some. The sample holds fewer than 95,000 clones; roughly 94% are singletons and the top ten take approximately 0.59%. Sequencing was performed on PBMCs. This TCR was recovered from a young woman in good health and CMV-seronegative.

CDR3 protein: CASSDSATSGEADTQYF. As DNA, the CDR3 is TGTGCCAGCAGTGACTCCGCGACTAGCGGGGAGGCAGATACGCAGTATTTT. This sequence joins TRBV6-4 and TRBJ2-3; 11 positions match TRBD2. The CDR3 consists of 17 residues. CDR1 is MRHNA, CDR2 SNTAGT, per germline. J was trimmed by 4 bases and V by 0 bases; bases with no gene match: 6.